A single sample gave rise to the 11 T cell receptor beta chains below, sequenced in a study of ipilimumab plus nivolumab after autologous stem cell transplantation. The assay was immunoSEQ multiplex PCR, and TCRdb's table has in-frame clones only and misses some. Of 12,000 or so clones listed, about 74% are singletons. The material sequenced was PBMCs, taken in a trial of ipilimumab plus nivolumab as post-transplant consolidation. These receptors originate from a male donor with multiple myeloma.

The chain couples TRBV18 to TRBJ2-1, with D hard to call. This CDR3 is built from 15 residues. Germline assignment: CDR1 KGHSH and CDR2 LQKENI. V lost 4 bases, J lost 2 bases, and 12 bases lay in between. The CDR3 DNA sequence: TGTGCCAGCTCACGAGATCGGCGCGCCTACAATGAGCAGTTCTTC. It encodes CASSRDRRAYNEQFF.

This sequence joins TRBV6-4 and TRBJ1-4; D gene unclear. The CDR3 loop spans 11 amino acids. Germline CDR1 reads MRHNA; CDR2 reads SNTAGT. V shed 11 bases and J shed 6 bases, with 10 bases lying between them. As DNA, the CDR3 is TGTGCCGGGGTAAGGGATGAAAAACTGTTTTTT. As protein: CAGVRDEKLFF.

The J gene is TRBJ1-5, the V gene TRBV7-1; D possibly corresponds to TRBD1 (5 bases). TRBV7-1 is treated as an ORF (open reading frame) with a function not yet certain. The CDR3 is 13 residues long. Trimming pared 5 bases from V and 4 bases from J, leaving 9 bases between. CDR3 coding DNA: TGTGCCAGCAGCCTGGGACCAAATCAGCCCCAGCATTTT. Amino acid sequence: CASSLGPNQPQHF.

The V call is TRBV9, the J call TRBJ2-2; the D is unclear. This CDR3 is 14 amino acids long. Germline CDR1 reads SGDLS; CDR2 reads YYNGEE. Trimming took off 0 bases at V and 1 base at J, with 4 bases between the two ends. CDR3 protein: CASSVAGNTGELFF. The CDR3, as DNA: TGTGCCAGCAGCGTAGCGGGGAACACCGGGGAGCTGTTTTTT.

J is TRBJ2-5 and V is TRBV6-6; D is perhaps TRBD2 (5 bases). The V and J ends lost 4 bases and 1 base respectively, with 10 bases between them. CDR1 is MNHNY and CDR2 is SVGAGI in the germline V gene (reference sequence). This CDR3 comprises 14 residues. This CDR3 reads CASSSGLFQETQYF. The DNA of the CDR3 is TGTGCCAGCAGTTCCGGACTCTTCCAAGAGACCCAGTACTTC.

The V call is TRBV6-5, the J call TRBJ1-2; no clear D gene. The CDR3 extends over 12 amino acids. The V and J ends lost 2 bases and 3 bases respectively, with 4 bases between them. Germline loops: CDR1 MNHEY, CDR2 SVGAGI. The CDR3 sequence is CASSYLDYGYTF. The CDR3 coding sequence is TGTGCCAGCAGTTACCTGGACTATGGCTACACCTTC.

The chain carries TRBV7-2 and TRBJ1-1, with D uncertain. CDR1 is SGHTA and CDR2 is FQGNSA in the germline V gene. V lost 3 bases and J lost 1, with 9 bases in between. The CDR3 sequence is 14 residues long. As DNA, the CDR3 is TGTGCCAGCAGCTTTTGGGTAGGGAACACTGAAGCTTTCTTT. Amino acid sequence: CASSFWVGNTEAFF.

As DNA, the CDR3 is TGTGCCAGCAGCTTCATGGATGGAGAGCAGTACTTC. The encoded protein is CASSFMDGEQYF. V usage is TRBV11-1 and J usage is TRBJ2-7; D not resolved. CDR1 and CDR2 (germline): SGHAT, FQDESV (reference sequence). The CDR3 length is 12 residues. V lost 3 bases, J lost 7 bases, and 10 bases lay in between. Complete variable domain (other parts from reference TRBV11-1 and TRBJ2-7): EAEVAQSPRYKITEKSQAVAFWCDPISGHATLYWYRQILGQGPELLVQFQDESVVDDSQLPKDRFSAERLKGVDSTLKIQPAELGDSAMYLCASSFMDGEQYFGPGTRLTVT.

This chain uses TRBV5-1 with TRBJ2-7; D ambiguous. V was clipped by 0 bases and J by 4 bases, with 14 bases between them. The CDR3 runs 15 residues. Germline V lookup: CDR1 SGHRS, CDR2 YFSETQ. The CDR3 region is CASSLAYFLGYEQYF. For the CDR3, the DNA is TGCGCCAGCAGCTTGGCCTATTTCTTGGGATACGAGCAGTACTTC.

This clone has a single count. This sequence joins TRBV7-6 and TRBJ1-1; the match to TRBD1 covers 8 bases. This CDR3 spans 14 amino acids. Trimming at V came to 1 base and at J to 3 bases, leaving 1 base not matched to a gene. Germline V CDR1 and CDR2: SGHVS, FNYEAQ. This chain's CDR3 is CASSLETGDTEAFF. In DNA, the CDR3 is TGTGCCAGCAGCTTAGAGACAGGGGACACTGAAGCTTTCTTT. Together with reference TRBV7-6 and TRBJ1-1, the CDR3 gives the full variable domain: GAGVSQSPRYKVTKRGQDVALRCDPISGHVSLYWYRQALGQGPEFLTYFNYEAQQDKSGLPNDRFSAERPEGSISTLTIQRTEQRDSAMYRCASSLETGDTEAFFGQGTRLTVV.

There are a few counts of this clone. This rearrangement joins TRBV4-3 to TRBJ2-1, with a possible D match to TRBD2 (6 bases). Germline-derived CDR1 and CDR2 are LGHNA and YSLEER. Trimming removed 0 bases at V and 10 bases at J, with 13 bases between. CDR3 size: 14 residues. The CDR3 protein is CASSQDSGGGEQFF. For the CDR3, the DNA is TGCGCCAGCAGCCAAGATTCCGGGGGAGGCGAGCAGTTCTTC.